The present T cell receptor (beta chain) was sequenced within a study of blood T cell repertoires in COVID-19 (dated by TCRdb to between 2020 and 2021). In terms of the full investigation: ImmuneRACE Cohort 3 recovered participants were defined by two consecutive negative NP/OP PCR tests, healthcare professional clearance, or symptom resolution. Deeply sampled blood TCRbeta repertoires from subjects exposed to, actively infected with, or recovered from COVID-19 were included in the dataset. The material from the prospective study consisted of cDNA or gDNA derived from T cells, B-cell-depleted T cells, or PBMCs. The repertoires were released in a freely available public database meant as a resource for research on the immune response to SARS-CoV-2. HLA class I and class II types, where available, came from metadata supplied by the sample provider rather than from assay-based typing. Samples were obtained from the ongoing ImmuneRACE study (first 160 participants) and from some 1,200 subjects provided by 6 global collaborators. Samples covering the acute and convalescent phases of COVID-19 were provided by collaborators in the United States, Italy and Spain. The sample metadata nearly always contained a de-identified subject ID, COVID-19 status, age in years and sex.

In this sample, this clone turned up a few times. No antigen is known for it. The record has no base qualities; no much larger clone is one base away. TCRbeta CDR3 regions were amplified from genomic DNA using the immunoSEQ Assay, a bias-controlled multiplex PCR. For the original study's pipeline: The number of nucleated cells in each sample was estimated from the amplification of reference gene primers within the assay. Sequence reads were collapsed and filtered to measure the absolute abundance of every unique TCRbeta CDR3 rearrangement. For each sample, productive Simpson clonality was calculated as the square root of Simpson's diversity index over productive rearrangements. TCRdb took over this immuneACCESS table, retaining in-frame rearrangements with V and J assigned. Such tables are incomplete; in checked studies, under half of the missing clones stem from an unresolved V gene, and the remainder is unexplained. Clone size and the V and J calls come from that table; the DNA yielded D and trimming. Within this sample are roughly 160,000 clones, with around 79% of them counted one time only. The top ten hold around a fifth of the sample.

CDR1 and CDR2 (MGHDK, SYGVNS) derive from the germline V gene. V loses 3 bases of germline sequence and J loses 0 bases, and the interval between the two ends is 9 bases. From its cysteine to its phenylalanine, the CDR3 spans 15 amino acids. The retained sequence is limited to the CDR3, 45 bases, with the frame set at the first base. On the study overall, not on this receptor specifically: The amount of clinical and demographic metadata varied by source and participant and was provided uncurated.

In the prospective study, participants were about 18 to 95 years old, resided in about two dozen geographic areas of the United States, and were enrolled through a virtual design. In the prospective study, cohorts were assigned on the basis of participant-reported clinical history obtained from a screening survey and a study questionnaire. Each participant in the prospective study had whole blood, serum and a nasopharyngeal or oropharyngeal swab collected by mobile phlebotomists. Prospective study participants could optionally give additional blood draws and questionnaires over a 2-month period. Before DNA extraction, prospective study blood samples were shipped either frozen or at room temperature.

The material sequenced was PBMCs or T cells enriched from blood (not recorded which). This sequence uses TRBV25-1 and TRBJ1-5; the D gene lacks a confident call. The sequence was collected from a woman aged 70-85 years in a cohort exposed to, infected with or recovered from COVID-19 (not recorded which). The CDR3 protein sequence reads: CASSDRTDSNQPQHF. The DNA sequence is as follows: TGTGCCAGCAGTGACAGAACCGATAGCAATCAGCCCCAGCATTTT. Reference TRBV25-1 and TRBJ1-5 proteins supply the regions before and after the CDR3; the full variable domain is: EADIYQTPRYLVIGTGKKITLECSQTMGHDKMYWYQQDPGMELHLIHYSYGVNSTEKGDLSSESTVSRIRTEHFPLTLESARPSHTSQYLCASSDRTDSNQPQHFGDGTRLSIL.